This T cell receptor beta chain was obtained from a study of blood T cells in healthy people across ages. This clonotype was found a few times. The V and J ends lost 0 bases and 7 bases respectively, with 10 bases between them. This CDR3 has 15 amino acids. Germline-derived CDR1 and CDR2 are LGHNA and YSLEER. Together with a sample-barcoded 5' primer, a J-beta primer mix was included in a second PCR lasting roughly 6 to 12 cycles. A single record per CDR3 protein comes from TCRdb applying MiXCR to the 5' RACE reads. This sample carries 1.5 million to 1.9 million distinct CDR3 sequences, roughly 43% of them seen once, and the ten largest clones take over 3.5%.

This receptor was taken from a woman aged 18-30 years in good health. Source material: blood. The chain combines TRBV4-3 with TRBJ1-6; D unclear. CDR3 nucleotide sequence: TGCGCCAGCAGCCAAGAGGGGTCATTGAATTCACCCCTCCACTTT. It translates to CASSQEGSLNSPLHF.